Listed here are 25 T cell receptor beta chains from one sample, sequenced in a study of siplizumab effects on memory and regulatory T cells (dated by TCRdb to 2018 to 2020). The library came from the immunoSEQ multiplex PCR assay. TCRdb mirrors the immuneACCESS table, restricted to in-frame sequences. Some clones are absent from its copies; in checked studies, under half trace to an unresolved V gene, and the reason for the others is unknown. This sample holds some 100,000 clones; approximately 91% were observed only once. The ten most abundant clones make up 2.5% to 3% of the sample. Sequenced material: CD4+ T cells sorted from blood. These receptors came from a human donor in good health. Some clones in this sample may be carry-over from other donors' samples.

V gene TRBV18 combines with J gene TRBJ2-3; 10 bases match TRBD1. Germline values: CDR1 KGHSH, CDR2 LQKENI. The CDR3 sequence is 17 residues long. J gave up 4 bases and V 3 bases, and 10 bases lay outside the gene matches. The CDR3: CASSPPNPDRGSDTQYF. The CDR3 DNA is TGTGCCAGCTCACCTCCAAATCCGGACAGGGGGTCAGATACGCAGTATTTT.

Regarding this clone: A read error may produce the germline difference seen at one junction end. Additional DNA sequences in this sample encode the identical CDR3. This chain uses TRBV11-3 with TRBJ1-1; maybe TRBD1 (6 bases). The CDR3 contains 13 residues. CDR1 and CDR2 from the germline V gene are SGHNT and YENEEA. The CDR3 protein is CASSLDHRGKAFF. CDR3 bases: TGCGCCAGCAGCTTAGATCATAGGGGGAAAGCTTTCTTT.

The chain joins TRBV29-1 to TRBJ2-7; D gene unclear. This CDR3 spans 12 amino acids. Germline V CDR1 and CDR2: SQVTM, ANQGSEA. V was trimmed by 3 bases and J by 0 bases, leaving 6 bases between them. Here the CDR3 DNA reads TGCAGCGTTGAGGAGAACTCCTACGAGCAGTACTTC. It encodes CSVEENSYEQYF.

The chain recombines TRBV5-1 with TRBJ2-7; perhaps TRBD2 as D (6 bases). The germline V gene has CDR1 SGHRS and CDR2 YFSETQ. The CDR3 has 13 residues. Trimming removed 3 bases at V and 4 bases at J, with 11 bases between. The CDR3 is CASSSGGTYEQYF. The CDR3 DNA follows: TGCGCCAGCAGCTCCGGAGGGACTTACGAGCAGTACTTC.

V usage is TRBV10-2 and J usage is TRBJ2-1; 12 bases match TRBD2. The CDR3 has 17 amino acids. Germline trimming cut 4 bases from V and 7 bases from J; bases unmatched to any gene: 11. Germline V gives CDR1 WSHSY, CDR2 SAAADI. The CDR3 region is CASSAPRLAGDVNEQFF. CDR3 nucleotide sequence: TGCGCCAGCAGTGCCCCCCGACTAGCGGGAGATGTGAATGAGCAGTTCTTC.

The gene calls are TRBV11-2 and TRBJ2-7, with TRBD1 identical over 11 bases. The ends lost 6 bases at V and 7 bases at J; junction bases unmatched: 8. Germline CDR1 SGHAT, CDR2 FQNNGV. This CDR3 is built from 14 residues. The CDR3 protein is CASRRPGQGEEQYF. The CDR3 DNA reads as TGTGCCAGCAGGAGGCCGGGACAGGGGGAAGAGCAGTACTTC.

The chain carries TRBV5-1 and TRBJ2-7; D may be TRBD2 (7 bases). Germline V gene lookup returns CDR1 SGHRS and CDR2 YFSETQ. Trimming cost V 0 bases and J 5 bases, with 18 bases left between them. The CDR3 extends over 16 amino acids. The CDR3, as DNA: TGCGCCAGCAGCTTGGTCCTGGGGGCGGGAGCGAACGAGCAGTACTTC. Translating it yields CASSLVLGAGANEQYF.

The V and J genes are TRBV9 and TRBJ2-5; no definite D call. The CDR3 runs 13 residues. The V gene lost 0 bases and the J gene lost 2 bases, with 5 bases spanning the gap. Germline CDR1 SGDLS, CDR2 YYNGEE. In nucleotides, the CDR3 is TGTGCCAGCAGCGTAGGTGGGCAAGAGACCCAGTACTTC. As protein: CASSVGGQETQYF.

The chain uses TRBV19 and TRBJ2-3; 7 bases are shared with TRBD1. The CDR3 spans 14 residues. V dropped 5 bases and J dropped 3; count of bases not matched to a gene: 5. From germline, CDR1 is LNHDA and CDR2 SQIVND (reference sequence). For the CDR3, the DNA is TGTGCCAGTAGTCCCCGACAGGGAACAGATACGCAGTATTTT. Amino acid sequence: CASSPRQGTDTQYF. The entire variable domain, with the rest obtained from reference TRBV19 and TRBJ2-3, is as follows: DGGITQSPKYLFRKEGQNVTLSCEQNLNHDAMYWYRQDPGQGLRLIYYSQIVNDFQKGDIAEGYSVSREKKESFPLTVTSAQKNPTAFYLCASSPRQGTDTQYFGPGTRLTVL.

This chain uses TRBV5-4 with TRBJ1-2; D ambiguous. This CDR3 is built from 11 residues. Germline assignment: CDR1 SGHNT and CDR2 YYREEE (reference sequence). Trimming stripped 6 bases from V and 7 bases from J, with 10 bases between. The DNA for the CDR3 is TGTGCCAGCACCGGAGGGTTTGGCTACACCTTC. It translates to CASTGGFGYTF. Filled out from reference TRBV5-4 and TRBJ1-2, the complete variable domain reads ETGVTQSPTHLIKTRGQQVTLRCSSQSGHNTVSWYQQALGQGPQFIFQYYREEENGRGNFPPRFSGLQFPNYSSELNVNALELDDSALYLCASTGGFGYTFGSGTRLTVV.

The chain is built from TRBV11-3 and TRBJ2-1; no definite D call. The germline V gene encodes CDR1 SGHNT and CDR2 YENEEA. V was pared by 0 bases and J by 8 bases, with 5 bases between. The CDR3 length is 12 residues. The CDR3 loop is CASSLDHDEQFF. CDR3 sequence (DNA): TGTGCCAGCAGCTTAGATCACGATGAGCAGTTCTTC.

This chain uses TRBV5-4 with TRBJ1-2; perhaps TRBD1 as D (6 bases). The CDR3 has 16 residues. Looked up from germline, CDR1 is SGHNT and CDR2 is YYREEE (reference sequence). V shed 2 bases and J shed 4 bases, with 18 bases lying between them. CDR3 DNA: TGTGCCAGCAGCTTAGACTCAGGGGTTCTTGTCTATGGCTACACCTTC. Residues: CASSLDSGVLVYGYTF.

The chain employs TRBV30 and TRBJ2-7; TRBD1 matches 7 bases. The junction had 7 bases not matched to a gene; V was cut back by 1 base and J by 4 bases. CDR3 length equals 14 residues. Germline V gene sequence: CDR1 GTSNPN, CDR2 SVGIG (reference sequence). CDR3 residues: CAWSEDRLGYEQYF. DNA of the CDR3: TGTGCCTGGAGTGAGGACAGGCTTGGATACGAGCAGTACTTC.

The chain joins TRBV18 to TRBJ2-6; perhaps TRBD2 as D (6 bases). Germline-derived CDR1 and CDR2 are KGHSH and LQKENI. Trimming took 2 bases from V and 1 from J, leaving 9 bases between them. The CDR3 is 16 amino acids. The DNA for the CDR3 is TGTGCCAGCTCACCAGCGGGACGGTCTGGGGCCAACGTCCTGACTTTC. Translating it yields CASSPAGRSGANVLTF.

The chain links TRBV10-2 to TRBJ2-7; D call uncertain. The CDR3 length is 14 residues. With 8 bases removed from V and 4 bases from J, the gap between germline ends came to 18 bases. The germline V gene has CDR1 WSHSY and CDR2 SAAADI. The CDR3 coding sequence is TGCGCCAGCGCACAAGCCACTAATTTGTACGAGCAGTACTTC. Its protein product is CASAQATNLYEQYF.

CDR3 region: CASSPSGTGGHEQYF. The CDR3 DNA sequence: TGTGCCAGCTCACCTTCCGGGACAGGGGGACACGAGCAGTACTTC. J is TRBJ2-7 and V is TRBV18; TRBD1 aligns across 11 bases. J gave up 5 bases and V 3 bases, and 6 bases lay outside the gene matches. CDR1 is KGHSH, CDR2 LQKENI, per germline. CDR3 length: 15 amino acids.

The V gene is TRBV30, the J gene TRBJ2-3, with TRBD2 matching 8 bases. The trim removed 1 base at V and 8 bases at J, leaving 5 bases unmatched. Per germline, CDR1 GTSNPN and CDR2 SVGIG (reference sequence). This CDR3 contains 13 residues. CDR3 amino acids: CAWSGRGVGTQYF. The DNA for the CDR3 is TGTGCCTGGAGTGGGCGGGGGGTTGGTACGCAGTATTTT. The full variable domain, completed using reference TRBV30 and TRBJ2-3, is SQTIHQWPATLVQPVGSPLSLECTVEGTSNPNLYWYRQAAGRGLQLLFYSVGIGQISSEVPQNLSASRPQDRQFILSSKKLLLSDSGFYLCAWSGRGVGTQYFGPGTRLTVL.

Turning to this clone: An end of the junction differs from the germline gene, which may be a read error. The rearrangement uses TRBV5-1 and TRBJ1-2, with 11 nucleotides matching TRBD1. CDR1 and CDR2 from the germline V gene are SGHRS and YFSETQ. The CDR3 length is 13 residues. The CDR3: CASSPGTGGSLAF. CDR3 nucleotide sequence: TGCGCCAGCAGCCCTGGGACAGGGGGGTCCCTCGCCTTC.

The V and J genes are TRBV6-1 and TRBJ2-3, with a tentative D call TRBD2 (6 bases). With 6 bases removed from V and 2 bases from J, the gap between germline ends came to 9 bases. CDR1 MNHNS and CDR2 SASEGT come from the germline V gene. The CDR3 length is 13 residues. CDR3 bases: TGTGCCAGCAGGGTAGCGGACACAGATACGCAGTATTTT. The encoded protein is CASRVADTDTQYF.

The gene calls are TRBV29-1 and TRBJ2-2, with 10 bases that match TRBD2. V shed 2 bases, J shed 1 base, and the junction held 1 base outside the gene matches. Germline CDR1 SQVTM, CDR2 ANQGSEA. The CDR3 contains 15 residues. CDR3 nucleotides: TGCAGCGTTGAACCTAGCGGGAGGAACACCGGGGAGCTGTTTTTT. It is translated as CSVEPSGRNTGELFF.

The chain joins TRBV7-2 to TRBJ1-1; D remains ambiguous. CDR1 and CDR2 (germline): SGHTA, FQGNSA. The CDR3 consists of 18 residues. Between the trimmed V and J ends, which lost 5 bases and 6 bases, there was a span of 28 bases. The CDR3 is CASSDRTFPRADRSEAFF. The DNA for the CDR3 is TGTGCCAGCAGCGACCGGACCTTCCCCCGGGCCGATAGGTCTGAAGCTTTCTTT.

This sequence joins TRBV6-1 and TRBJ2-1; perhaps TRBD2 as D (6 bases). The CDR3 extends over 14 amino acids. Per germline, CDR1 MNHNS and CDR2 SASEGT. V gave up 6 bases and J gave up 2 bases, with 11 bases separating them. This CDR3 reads CASRREATYNEQFF. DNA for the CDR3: TGTGCCAGCAGGAGGGAGGCCACCTACAATGAGCAGTTCTTC.

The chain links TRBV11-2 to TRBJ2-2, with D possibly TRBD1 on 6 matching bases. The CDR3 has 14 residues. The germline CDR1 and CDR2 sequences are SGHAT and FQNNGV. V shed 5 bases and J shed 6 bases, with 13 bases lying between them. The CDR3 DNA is TGTGCCAGCAGCCCGGACAGTTTCGCCGGGGAGCTGTTTTTT. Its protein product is CASSPDSFAGELFF.

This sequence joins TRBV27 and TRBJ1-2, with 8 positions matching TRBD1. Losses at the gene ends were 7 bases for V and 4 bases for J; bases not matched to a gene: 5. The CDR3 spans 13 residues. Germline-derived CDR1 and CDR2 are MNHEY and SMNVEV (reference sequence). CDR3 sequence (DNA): TGTGCCAGCAAGCCAGGGGGCCGCTATGGCTACACCTTC. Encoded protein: CASKPGGRYGYTF.

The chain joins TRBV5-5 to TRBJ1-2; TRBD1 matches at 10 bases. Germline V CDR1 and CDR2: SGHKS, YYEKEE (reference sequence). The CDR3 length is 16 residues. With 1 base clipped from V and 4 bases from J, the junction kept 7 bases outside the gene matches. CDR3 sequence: CASSLRGTGAFYGYTF. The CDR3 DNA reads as TGTGCCAGCAGCTTGCGGGGGACAGGGGCCTTCTATGGCTACACCTTC.